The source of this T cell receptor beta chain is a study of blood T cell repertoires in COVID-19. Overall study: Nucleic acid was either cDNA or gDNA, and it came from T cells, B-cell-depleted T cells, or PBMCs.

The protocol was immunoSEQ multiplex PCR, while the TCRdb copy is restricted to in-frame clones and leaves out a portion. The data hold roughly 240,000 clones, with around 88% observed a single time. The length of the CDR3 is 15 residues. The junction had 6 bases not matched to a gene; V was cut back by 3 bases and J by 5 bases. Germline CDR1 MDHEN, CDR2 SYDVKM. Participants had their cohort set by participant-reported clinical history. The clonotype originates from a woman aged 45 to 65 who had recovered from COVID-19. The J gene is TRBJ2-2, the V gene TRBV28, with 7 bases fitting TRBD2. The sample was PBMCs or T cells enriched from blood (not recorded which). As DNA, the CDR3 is TGTGCCAGCAGTTTCGCGGGAGTTGGAACCGGGGAGCTGTTTTTT. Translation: CASSFAGVGTGELFF.